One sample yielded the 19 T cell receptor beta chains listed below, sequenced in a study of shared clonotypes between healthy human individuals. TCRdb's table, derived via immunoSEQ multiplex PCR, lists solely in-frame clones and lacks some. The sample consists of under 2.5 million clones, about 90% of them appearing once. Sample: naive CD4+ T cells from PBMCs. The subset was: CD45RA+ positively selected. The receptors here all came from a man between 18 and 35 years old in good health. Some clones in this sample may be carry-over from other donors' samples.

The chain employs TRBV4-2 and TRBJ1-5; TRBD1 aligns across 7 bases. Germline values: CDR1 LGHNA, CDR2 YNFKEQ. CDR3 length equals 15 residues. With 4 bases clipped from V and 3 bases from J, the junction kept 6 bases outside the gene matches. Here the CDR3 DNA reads TGTGCCAGCAGCCGGAAAGACAGGGACAATCAGCCCCAGCATTTT. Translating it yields CASSRKDRDNQPQHF.

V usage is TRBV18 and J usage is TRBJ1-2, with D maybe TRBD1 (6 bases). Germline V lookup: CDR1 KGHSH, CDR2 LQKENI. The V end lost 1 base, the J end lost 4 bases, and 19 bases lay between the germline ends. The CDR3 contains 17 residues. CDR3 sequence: CASSPQGQGPPGYGYTF. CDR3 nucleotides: TGTGCCAGCTCACCACAAGGCCAGGGGCCACCGGGCTATGGCTACACCTTC.

The CDR3 is CASRPRASGDEQFF. The CDR3, as DNA: TGTGCCAGCAGACCCCGGGCTAGCGGGGATGAGCAGTTCTTC. This chain joins TRBV6-6 and TRBJ2-1; the match to TRBD2 covers 9 bases. V was pared by 6 bases and J by 8 bases, with 8 bases of the junction left unmatched. CDR3 length: 14 residues. Germline loops: CDR1 MNHNY, CDR2 SVGAGI (reference sequence).

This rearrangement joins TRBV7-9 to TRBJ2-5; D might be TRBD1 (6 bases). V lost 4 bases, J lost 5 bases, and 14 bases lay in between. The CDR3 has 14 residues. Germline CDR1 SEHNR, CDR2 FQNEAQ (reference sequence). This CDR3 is CASSSPTGIETQYF. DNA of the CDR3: TGTGCCAGCAGCTCACCCACAGGGATCGAGACCCAGTACTTC.

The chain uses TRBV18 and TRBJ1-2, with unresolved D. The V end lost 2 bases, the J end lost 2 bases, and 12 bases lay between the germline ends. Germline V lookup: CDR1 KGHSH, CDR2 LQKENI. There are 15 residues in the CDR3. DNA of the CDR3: TGTGCCAGCTCACCAGGGGAAGCACCAAACTATGGCTACACCTTC. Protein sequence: CASSPGEAPNYGYTF.

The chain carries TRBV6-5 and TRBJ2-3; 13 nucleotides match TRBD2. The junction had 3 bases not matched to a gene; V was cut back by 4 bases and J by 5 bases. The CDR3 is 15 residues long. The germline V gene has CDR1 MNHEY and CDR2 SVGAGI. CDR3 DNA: TGTGCCAGCAGTTGGACTAGCGGGAGAGGAGATACGCAGTATTTT. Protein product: CASSWTSGRGDTQYF.

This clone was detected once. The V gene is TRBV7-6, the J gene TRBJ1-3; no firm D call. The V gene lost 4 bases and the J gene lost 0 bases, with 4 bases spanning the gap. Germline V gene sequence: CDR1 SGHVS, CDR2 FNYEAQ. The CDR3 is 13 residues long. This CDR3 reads CASSSYSGNTIYF. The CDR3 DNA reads TGTGCCAGCAGCTCATACTCTGGAAACACCATATATTTT.

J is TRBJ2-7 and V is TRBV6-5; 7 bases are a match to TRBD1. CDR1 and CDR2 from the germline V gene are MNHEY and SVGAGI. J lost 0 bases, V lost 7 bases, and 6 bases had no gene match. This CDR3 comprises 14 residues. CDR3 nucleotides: TGTGCCAGCAAGGGGGCCGTCAGCTCCTACGAGCAGTACTTC. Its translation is CASKGAVSSYEQYF.

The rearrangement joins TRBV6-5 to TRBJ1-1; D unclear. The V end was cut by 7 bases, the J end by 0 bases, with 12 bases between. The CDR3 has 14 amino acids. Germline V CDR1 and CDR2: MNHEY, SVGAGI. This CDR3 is CASTYGGVNTEAFF. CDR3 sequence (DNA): TGTGCCAGCACCTACGGCGGGGTGAACACTGAAGCTTTCTTT.

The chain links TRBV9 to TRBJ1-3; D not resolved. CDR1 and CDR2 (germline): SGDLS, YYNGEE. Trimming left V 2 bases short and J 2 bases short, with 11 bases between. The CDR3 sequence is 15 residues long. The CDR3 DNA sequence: TGTGCCAGCAGCGTTGCCAACGTCCCTGGAAACACCATATATTTT. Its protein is CASSVANVPGNTIYF.

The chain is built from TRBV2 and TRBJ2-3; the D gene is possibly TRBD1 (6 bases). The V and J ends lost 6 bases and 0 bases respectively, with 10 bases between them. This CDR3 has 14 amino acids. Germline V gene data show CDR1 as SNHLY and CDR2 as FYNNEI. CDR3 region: CASRLQGSTDTQYF. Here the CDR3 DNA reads TGTGCCAGCAGGCTACAGGGTAGCACAGATACGCAGTATTTT.

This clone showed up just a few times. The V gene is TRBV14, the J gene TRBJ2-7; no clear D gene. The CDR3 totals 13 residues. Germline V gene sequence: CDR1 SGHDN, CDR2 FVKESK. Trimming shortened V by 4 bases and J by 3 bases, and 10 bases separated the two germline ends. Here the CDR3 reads CASSPNHGYEQYF. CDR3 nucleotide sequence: TGTGCCAGCAGCCCCAATCATGGCTACGAGCAGTACTTC.

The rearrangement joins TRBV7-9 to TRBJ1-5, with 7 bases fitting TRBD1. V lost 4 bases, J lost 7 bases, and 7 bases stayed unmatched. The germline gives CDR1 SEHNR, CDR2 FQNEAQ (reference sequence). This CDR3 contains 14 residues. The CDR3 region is CASSSEGGRQPQHF. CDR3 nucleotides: TGTGCCAGCAGCTCTGAAGGGGGCCGGCAGCCCCAGCATTTT.

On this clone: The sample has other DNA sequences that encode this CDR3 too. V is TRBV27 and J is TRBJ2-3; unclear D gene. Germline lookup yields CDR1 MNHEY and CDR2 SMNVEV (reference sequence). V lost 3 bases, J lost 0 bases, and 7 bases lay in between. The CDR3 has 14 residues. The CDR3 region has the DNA TGTGCCAGCAGTTTTAGGGCCAGCACAGATACGCAGTATTTT. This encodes CASSFRASTDTQYF.

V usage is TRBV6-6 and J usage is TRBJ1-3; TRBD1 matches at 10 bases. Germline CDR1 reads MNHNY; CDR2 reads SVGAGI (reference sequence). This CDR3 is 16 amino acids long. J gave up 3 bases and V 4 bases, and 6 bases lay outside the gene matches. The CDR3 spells CASSLGQGVDGNTIYF. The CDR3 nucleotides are TGTGCCAGCAGTTTAGGACAGGGGGTTGATGGAAACACCATATATTTT.

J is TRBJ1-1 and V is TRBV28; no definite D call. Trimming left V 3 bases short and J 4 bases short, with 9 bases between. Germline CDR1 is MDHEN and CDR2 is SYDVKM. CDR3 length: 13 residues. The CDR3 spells CASSFVHLTEAFF. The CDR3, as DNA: TGTGCCAGCAGTTTTGTACACCTCACTGAAGCTTTCTTT.

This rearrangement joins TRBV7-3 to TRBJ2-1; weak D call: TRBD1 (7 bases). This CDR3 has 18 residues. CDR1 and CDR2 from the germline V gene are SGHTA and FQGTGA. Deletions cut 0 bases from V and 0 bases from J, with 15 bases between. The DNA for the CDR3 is TGTGCCAGCAGCTTAACCGGGAGAGCAGGGGGCTCCTACAATGAGCAGTTCTTC. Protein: CASSLTGRAGGSYNEQFF.

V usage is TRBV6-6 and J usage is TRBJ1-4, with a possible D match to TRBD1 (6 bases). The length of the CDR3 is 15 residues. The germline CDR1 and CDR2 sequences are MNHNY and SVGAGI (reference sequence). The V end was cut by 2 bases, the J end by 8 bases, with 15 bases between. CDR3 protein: CASSYQRGAWEKLFF. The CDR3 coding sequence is TGTGCCAGCAGTTACCAGCGGGGGGCGTGGGAAAAACTGTTTTTT.

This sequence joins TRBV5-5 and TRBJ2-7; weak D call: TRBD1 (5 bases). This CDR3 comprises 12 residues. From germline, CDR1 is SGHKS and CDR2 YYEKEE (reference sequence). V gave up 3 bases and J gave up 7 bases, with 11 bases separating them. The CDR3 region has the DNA TGTGCCAGCAGCTCTTGGGGCCCGGAGCAGTACTTC. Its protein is CASSSWGPEQYF.